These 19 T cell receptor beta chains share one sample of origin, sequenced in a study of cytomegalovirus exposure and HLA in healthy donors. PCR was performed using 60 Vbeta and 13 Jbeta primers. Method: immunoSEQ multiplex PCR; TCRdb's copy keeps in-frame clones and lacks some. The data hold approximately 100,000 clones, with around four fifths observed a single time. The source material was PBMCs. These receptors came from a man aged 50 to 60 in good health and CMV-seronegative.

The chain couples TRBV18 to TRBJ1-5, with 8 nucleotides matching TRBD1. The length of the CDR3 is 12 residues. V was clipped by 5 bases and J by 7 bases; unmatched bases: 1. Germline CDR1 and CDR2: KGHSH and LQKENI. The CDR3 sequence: CASSAGGQPQHF. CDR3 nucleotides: TGTGCCAGCTCAGCAGGGGGCCAGCCCCAGCATTTT.

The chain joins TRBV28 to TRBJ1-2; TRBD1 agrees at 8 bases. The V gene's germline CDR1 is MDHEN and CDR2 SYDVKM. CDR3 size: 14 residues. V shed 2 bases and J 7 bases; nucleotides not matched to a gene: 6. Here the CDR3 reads CASSLPDRGGGYTF. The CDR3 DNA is TGTGCCAGCAGTTTACCCGACAGGGGTGGTGGCTACACCTTC.

The CDR3 DNA reads TGTGCCAGCAGTGGAACACTACAAGAGACCCAGTACTTC. Its protein is CASSGTLQETQYF. The chain joins TRBV2 to TRBJ2-5; the D is unclear. From germline, CDR1 is SNHLY and CDR2 FYNNEI. The CDR3 spans 13 residues. The V gene lost 4 bases and the J gene lost 2 bases, with 8 bases spanning the gap.

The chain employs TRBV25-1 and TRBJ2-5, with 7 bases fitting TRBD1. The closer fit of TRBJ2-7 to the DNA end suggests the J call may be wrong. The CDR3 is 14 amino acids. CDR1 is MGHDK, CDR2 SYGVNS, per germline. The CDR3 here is CASSESGTDYEQYF. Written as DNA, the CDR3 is TGTGCCAGCAGTGAATCGGGGACAGACTACGAGCAGTACTTC.

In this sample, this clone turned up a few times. The CDR3 DNA follows: TGTGCCAGCGGAGGGGAGAACACCGGGGAGCTGTTTTTT. Amino acid sequence: CASGGENTGELFF. The chain carries TRBV2 and TRBJ2-2; TRBD2 is a possible D gene (6 bases). Between the trimmed V and J ends, which lost 8 bases and 1 base, there was a span of 8 bases. The CDR3 consists of 13 residues. In germline, CDR1 is SNHLY, CDR2 FYNNEI.

The CDR3, as DNA: TGTGCCAGCAGTGTGAGAGGGAGTGGGAATGAAAAACTGTTTTTT. This translates into CASSVRGSGNEKLFF. The rearrangement joins TRBV2 to TRBJ1-4; no clear D gene. The CDR3 has 15 amino acids. V was cut by 4 bases and J by 5 bases, with 14 bases left in between. Germline V gene sequence: CDR1 SNHLY, CDR2 FYNNEI.

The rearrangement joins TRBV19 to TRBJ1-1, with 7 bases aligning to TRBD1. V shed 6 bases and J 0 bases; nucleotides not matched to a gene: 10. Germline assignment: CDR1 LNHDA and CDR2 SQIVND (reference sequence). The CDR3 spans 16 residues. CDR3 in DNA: TGTGCCAGTAGCCCGACAGGGACCAAGCTGAACACTGAAGCTTTCTTT. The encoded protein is CASSPTGTKLNTEAFF.

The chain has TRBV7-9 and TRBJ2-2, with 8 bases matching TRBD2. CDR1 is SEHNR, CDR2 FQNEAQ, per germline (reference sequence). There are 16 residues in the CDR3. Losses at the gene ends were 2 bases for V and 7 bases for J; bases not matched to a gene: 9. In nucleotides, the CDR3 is TGTGCCAGCAGCTTAATTAGCGGGGAAGTTGGCGGGGAGCTGTTTTTT. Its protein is CASSLISGEVGGELFF.

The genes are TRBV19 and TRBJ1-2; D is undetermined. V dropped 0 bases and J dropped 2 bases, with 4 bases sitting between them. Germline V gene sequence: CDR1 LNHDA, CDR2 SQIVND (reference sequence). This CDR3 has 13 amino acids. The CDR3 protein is CASSIDSNYGYTF. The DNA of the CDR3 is TGTGCCAGTAGTATAGATTCAAACTATGGCTACACCTTC.

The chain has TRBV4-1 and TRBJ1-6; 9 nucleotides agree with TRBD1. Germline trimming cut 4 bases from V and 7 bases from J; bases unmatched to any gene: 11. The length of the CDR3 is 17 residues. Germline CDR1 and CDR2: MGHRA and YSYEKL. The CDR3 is CASSRLTGGKKNSPLHF. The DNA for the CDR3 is TGCGCCAGCAGCCGACTAACAGGGGGCAAGAAGAATTCACCCCTCCACTTT.

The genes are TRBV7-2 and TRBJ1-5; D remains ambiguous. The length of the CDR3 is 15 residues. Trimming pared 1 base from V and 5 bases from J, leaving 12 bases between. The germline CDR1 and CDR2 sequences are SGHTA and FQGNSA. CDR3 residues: CASSLDGGRDQPQHF. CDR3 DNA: TGTGCCAGCAGCTTAGATGGAGGGCGGGATCAGCCCCAGCATTTT. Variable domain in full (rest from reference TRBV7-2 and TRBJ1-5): GAGVSQSPSNKVTEKGKDVELRCDPISGHTALYWYRQSLGQGLEFLIYFQGNSAPDKSGLPSDRFSAERTGGSVSTLTIQRTQQEDSAVYLCASSLDGGRDQPQHFGDGTRLSIL.

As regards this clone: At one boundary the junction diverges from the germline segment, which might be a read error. CDR3 loop: CASSQAGGARDERFF. CDR3 coding DNA: TGCGCCAGCAGCCAAGCCGGGGGGGCCAGAGATGAGCGGTTCTTC. This sequence joins TRBV4-3 and TRBJ2-1; 8 bases map to TRBD2. The germline V gene has CDR1 LGHNA and CDR2 YSLEER. CDR3 length equals 15 residues.

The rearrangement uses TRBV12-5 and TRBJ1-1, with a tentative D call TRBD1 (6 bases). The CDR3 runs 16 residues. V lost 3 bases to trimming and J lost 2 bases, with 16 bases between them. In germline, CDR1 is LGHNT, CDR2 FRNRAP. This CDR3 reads CASGLGRGGFNTEAFF. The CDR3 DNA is TGTGCTAGTGGTTTAGGCAGGGGCGGATTTAACACTGAAGCTTTCTTT.

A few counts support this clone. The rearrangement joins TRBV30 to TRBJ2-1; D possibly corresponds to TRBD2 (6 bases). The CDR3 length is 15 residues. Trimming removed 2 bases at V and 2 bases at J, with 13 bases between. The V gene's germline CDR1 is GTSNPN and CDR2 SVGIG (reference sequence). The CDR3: CAWSSYSGPYNEQFF. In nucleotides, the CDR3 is TGTGCCTGGAGTTCCTATAGCGGTCCCTACAATGAGCAGTTCTTC.

The CDR3 DNA reads as TGTGCCAGCAGCCTCCAAGAGTATGGCTACACCTTC. Protein: CASSLQEYGYTF. The chain is built from TRBV5-4 and TRBJ1-2; D unclear. CDR1 is SGHNT, CDR2 YYREEE, per germline (reference sequence). The CDR3 length is 12 residues. Trimming left V 4 bases short and J 5 bases short, with 9 bases between.

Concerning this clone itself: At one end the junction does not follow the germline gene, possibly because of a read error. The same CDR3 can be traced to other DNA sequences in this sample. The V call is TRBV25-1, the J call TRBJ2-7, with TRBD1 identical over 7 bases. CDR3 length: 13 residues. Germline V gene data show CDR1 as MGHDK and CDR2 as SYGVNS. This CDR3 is CASSGQPSYEQYF. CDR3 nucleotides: TGTGCCAGCTCGGGACAGCCCTCCTACGAGCAGTACTTT.

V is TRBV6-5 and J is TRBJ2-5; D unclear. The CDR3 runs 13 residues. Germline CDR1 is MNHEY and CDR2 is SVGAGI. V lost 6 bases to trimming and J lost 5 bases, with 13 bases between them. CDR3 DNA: TGTGCCAGCAGCACAGTCCCCAAGGAGACCCAGTACTTC. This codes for CASSTVPKETQYF.

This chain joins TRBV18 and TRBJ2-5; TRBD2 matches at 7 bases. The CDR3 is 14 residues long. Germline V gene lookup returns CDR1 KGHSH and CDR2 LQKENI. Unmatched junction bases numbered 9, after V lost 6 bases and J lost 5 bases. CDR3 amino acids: CASSASAGMETQYF. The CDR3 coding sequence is TGTGCCAGCTCCGCGTCAGCGGGGATGGAGACCCAGTACTTC.

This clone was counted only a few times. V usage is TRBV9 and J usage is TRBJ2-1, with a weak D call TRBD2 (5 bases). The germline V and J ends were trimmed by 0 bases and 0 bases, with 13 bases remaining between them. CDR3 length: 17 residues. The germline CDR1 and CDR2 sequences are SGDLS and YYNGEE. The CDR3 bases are TGTGCCAGCAGCGTAGCTTTTGCGGGCGGCTCCTACAATGAGCAGTTCTTC. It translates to CASSVAFAGGSYNEQFF.